What follows is one T cell receptor (beta chain) and its context. This specimen belongs to a study of T cells in tuberculosis. The germline gives CDR1 SGHTA, CDR2 FQGTGA. The length of the CDR3 is 17 residues. The V and J ends lost 4 bases and 5 bases, in that order; junction bases with no gene match: 13. The method was immunoSEQ multiplex PCR; TCRdb's version includes in-frame clones alone and lacks a portion of them. The sample lists some 26,000 clones; more than 80% were seen once. Material: PBMCs. This rearrangement joins TRBV7-3 to TRBJ2-5; TRBD2 aligns across 10 bases. The source is a donor aged 10-29 years with latent tuberculosis or without tuberculosis infection. Some clones in this sample may be carry-over from other donors' samples. CDR3 protein: CASSYREREGPGETQYF. The CDR3 coding sequence is TGTGCCAGCAGCTACCGCGAGCGGGAGGGCCCGGGGGAGACCCAGTACTTC.